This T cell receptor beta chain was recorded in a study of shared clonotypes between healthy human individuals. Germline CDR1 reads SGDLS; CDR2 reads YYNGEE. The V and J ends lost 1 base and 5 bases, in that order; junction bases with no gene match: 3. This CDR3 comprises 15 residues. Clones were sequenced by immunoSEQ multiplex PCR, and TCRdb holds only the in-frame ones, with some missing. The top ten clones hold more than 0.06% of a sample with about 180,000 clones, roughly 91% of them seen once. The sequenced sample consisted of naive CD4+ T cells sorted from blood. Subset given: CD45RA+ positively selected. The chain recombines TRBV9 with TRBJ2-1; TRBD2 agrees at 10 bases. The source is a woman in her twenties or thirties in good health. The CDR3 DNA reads TGTGCCAGCAGCGTACTAGCGGGAGATAACAATGAGCAGTTCTTC. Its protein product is CASSVLAGDNNEQFF.